These 9 T cell receptor beta chains were all obtained from the same sample, sequenced in a study of T cell responses to AZD1222 COVID-19 vaccine. The data were produced by immunoSEQ multiplex PCR, yet TCRdb's version contains in-frame clones alone and is incomplete. Among some 100,000 clones listed, approximately 86% were seen once. Sequencing used peripheral blood, obtained on day 0 of MenACWY control vaccination. The source is an adult in good health.

This clone showed up just once. The chain combines TRBV28 with TRBJ1-5; 8 bases line up with TRBD1. Germline V lookup: CDR1 MDHEN, CDR2 SYDVKM. The CDR3 runs 18 residues. J gave up 7 bases and V 2 bases, and 16 bases lay outside the gene matches. The CDR3 sequence is CASSLRRRSRTGLQPQHF. CDR3 DNA: TGTGCCAGCAGTTTACGGAGGCGGTCCCGGACAGGGTTGCAGCCCCAGCATTTT.

This clone was observed a few times. This chain joins TRBV4-2 and TRBJ1-1; D gene unclear. This CDR3 spans 13 amino acids. V shed 0 bases and J shed 7 bases, with 9 bases lying between them. Per germline, CDR1 LGHNA and CDR2 YNFKEQ. CDR3 sequence: CASSQEKGLEAFF. The CDR3 nucleotides read TGTGCCAGCAGCCAAGAAAAAGGACTTGAAGCTTTCTTT.

V gene TRBV28 combines with J gene TRBJ1-2, with 9 bases lining up with TRBD1. Unmatched junction bases numbered 7, after V lost 5 bases and J lost 3 bases. Germline V CDR1 and CDR2: MDHEN, SYDVKM. The CDR3 totals 15 residues. CDR3 in DNA: TGTGCCAGCAGTCAGGGACAGGGACGGGACTATGGCTACACCTTC. It specifies CASSQGQGRDYGYTF.

This sequence joins TRBV28 and TRBJ1-3; no clear D. The germline V gene encodes CDR1 MDHEN and CDR2 SYDVKM. This CDR3 spans 14 amino acids. Trimming left V 1 base short and J 3 bases short, with 7 bases between. DNA of the CDR3: TGTGCCAGCAGTTTATCACGCATTGGAAACACCATATATTTT. This sequence encodes CASSLSRIGNTIYF.

The chain carries TRBV7-9 and TRBJ1-2; D is unclear. This CDR3 is built from 14 residues. The germline CDR1 and CDR2 sequences are SEHNR and FQNEAQ (reference sequence). V was trimmed by 7 bases and J by 2 bases, leaving 14 bases between them. The CDR3 is CASITGAENYGYTF. The CDR3 DNA reads as TGTGCCAGCATTACGGGAGCGGAGAACTATGGCTACACCTTC.

The rearrangement links TRBV7-9 to TRBJ2-7; D is tentatively TRBD1 or TRBD2 (5 bases each). The CDR3 runs 15 residues. Trimming shortened V by 1 base and J by 2 bases, and 12 bases separated the two germline ends. Looked up from germline, CDR1 is SEHNR and CDR2 is FQNEAQ (reference sequence). CDR3 coding DNA: TGTGCCAGCAGCTTAGGGGGGTGGACCACCTACGAGCAGTACTTC. Translated, it gives CASSLGGWTTYEQYF.

The chain joins TRBV19 to TRBJ1-1, with D perhaps TRBD1 (6 bases). CDR3 length equals 13 residues. Trimming left V 6 bases short and J 6 bases short, with 14 bases between. The germline V gene encodes CDR1 LNHDA and CDR2 SQIVND (reference sequence). CDR3 residues: CASSITGLAEAFF. CDR3 DNA sequence: TGTGCCAGTAGCATTACAGGGTTGGCTGAAGCTTTCTTT.

V gene TRBV12-3 or TRBV12-4 combines with J gene TRBJ2-3; D call uncertain. Trimming removed 6 bases from V and 3 bases from J, with 7 bases in between. This CDR3 has 12 residues. The DNA of the CDR3 is TGTGCCAGCAGGCTAGGGACAGATACGCAGTATTTT. Translated: CASRLGTDTQYF.

The J gene is TRBJ2-7, the V gene TRBV27; TRBD2 is a possible D gene (6 bases). The CDR3 contains 17 residues. Germline V gene sequence: CDR1 MNHEY, CDR2 SMNVEV (reference sequence). Trimming cost V 6 bases and J 0 bases, with 21 bases left between them. CDR3 sequence reads: CASSRTPRRESSYEQYF. The CDR3 nucleotides are TGTGCCAGCAGCCGAACCCCCCGGCGGGAAAGCTCCTACGAGCAGTACTTC.